These 3 T cell receptor beta chains originate from one sample sequenced in a study of CD8 T cells in Susac syndrome. After extraction with the RNeasy kit, 0.5 to 1 ug of the RNA was reverse transcribed using random hexamers. TCRdb fed the immunoSEQ multiplex PCR reads into MiXCR, producing one record per CDR3 protein. The sample holds around 180,000 distinct CDR3 sequences, over 85% seen once. Sequences were obtained from CD4+ T cells from PBMCs. The receptor source for this set is a human donor with multiple sclerosis.

The rearrangement uses TRBV5-1 and TRBJ2-5; D possibly corresponds to TRBD1 (5 bases). This CDR3 contains 14 residues. CDR1 and CDR2 from the germline V gene are SGHRS and YFSETQ. The V end lost 0 bases, the J end lost 2 bases, and 8 bases lay between the germline ends. CDR3 DNA: TGCGCCAGCAGCTTGGAGGGGTTACAAGAGACCCAGTACTTC. It yields the protein CASSLEGLQETQYF.

The chain couples TRBV10-3 to TRBJ1-2; D unclear. The germline CDR1 and CDR2 sequences are ENHRY and SYGVKD. Trimming took off 0 bases at V and 7 bases at J, with 6 bases between the two ends. This CDR3 contains 12 residues. The CDR3 loop is CAISESLGGYTF. The CDR3 DNA is TGTGCCATCAGTGAGTCCCTGGGTGGCTACACCTTC.

The V and J genes are TRBV4-1 and TRBJ2-3; 8 bases map to TRBD1. Per the germline V gene, CDR1 is MGHRA and CDR2 is YSYEKL. The CDR3 consists of 17 residues. V was clipped by 4 bases and J by 3 bases; unmatched bases: 12. CDR3 in amino acids: CASSPRFGQGGTDTQYF. DNA of the CDR3: TGCGCCAGCAGCCCAAGATTCGGACAGGGAGGAACAGATACGCAGTATTTT.